Listed here are 6 T cell receptor beta chains from one sample, sequenced in a study of T cells after posttransplantation cyclophosphamide. Method: immunoSEQ multiplex PCR; TCRdb's copy keeps in-frame clones and lacks some. This sample has 30,000 to 40,000 clones, with 85% to 90% found just once. Input material: PBMCs. These receptors all come from a woman aged 40 to 49 with a blood cancer, CMV-positive, and with a related stem cell donor.

V and J are TRBV19 and TRBJ1-1; perhaps TRBD1 as D (5 bases). V lost 9 bases to trimming and J lost 1 base, with 9 bases between them. Germline V gene lookup returns CDR1 LNHDA and CDR2 SQIVND (reference sequence). CDR3 length: 12 residues. This CDR3 reads CARPTENTEAFF. The CDR3 nucleotides read TGTGCCAGGCCGACAGAGAACACTGAAGCTTTCTTT.

This clone appeared once. This chain links TRBV5-6 with TRBJ1-6; 12 nucleotides line up with TRBD1. V lost 4 bases, J lost 10 bases, and 6 bases stayed unmatched. This CDR3 contains 15 residues. Germline CDR1 reads SGHDT; CDR2 reads YYEEEE. The CDR3 loop is CASSILGTGGSPLHF. DNA of the CDR3: TGTGCCAGCAGCATCCTCGGGACAGGGGGCTCACCCCTCCACTTT.

The CDR3 DNA follows: TGCACCAGCAACCGACTAGCGGGGGGGCCCGATACGCAGTATTTT. It encodes CTSNRLAGGPDTQYF. The chain joins TRBV1 to TRBJ2-3; the table gives TRBD2 as D, unverified against the DNA. TRBV1 is given as a pseudogene. This CDR3 is built from 15 residues.

The CDR3 nucleotides are TGTGCCACCCTACCGGCGGGCGAGACCCAGTACTTC. Protein product: CATLPAGETQYF. The V gene is TRBV6-9, the J gene TRBJ2-5; D is possibly TRBD2 (5 bases). CDR1 and CDR2 from the germline V gene are MNHGY and SVAAGI. The length of the CDR3 is 12 residues. V lost 10 bases, J lost 5 bases, and 14 bases lay in between.

The chain employs TRBV11-3 and TRBJ1-1; D uncertain. Germline assignment: CDR1 SGHNT and CDR2 YENEEA. V dropped 5 bases and J dropped 3 bases, with 13 bases sitting between them. The CDR3 has 14 residues. CDR3 bases: TGTGCCAGCAGCCCTGACGGGGAGGACACTGAAGCTTTCTTT. As protein: CASSPDGEDTEAFF.

The genes are TRBV6-1 and TRBJ2-7; 7 bases are a match to TRBD1. Germline CDR1 MNHNS, CDR2 SASEGT. Trimming cost V 6 bases and J 3 bases; bases outside gene matches: 8. The CDR3 extends over 14 amino acids. Written as DNA, the CDR3 is TGTGCCAGCAGAACACCGACAGGGAACTACGAGCAGTACTTC. It specifies CASRTPTGNYEQYF.